A selection of T cell receptor beta chains follows, all from one sample in a study of T cell clonotyping in hematopoietic cell transplantation. Some clones are missing from TCRdb's copy, which holds only in-frame ones; the method was immunoSEQ multiplex PCR. In the table there are several thousand clones, approximately 96% of which are singletons. This material consisted of PBMCs, taken 30 days after allogeneic stem cell transplant. The receptor source for this set is a male patient aged 40 to 55 who had an allogeneic stem cell transplant from a related donor, so the T cells may come from the graft donor. Some clones in this sample may be carry-over from other donors' samples. Both conserved end residues are part of each CDR3. D genes are given only for firm matches. Clone size, where shown, is once, few, many, or a class for clones that have expanded.

>TRBV6-1|TRBJ1-5|.|.
TGTGCCAGCAGTGAAAGGCCAGAACGGCAGCCCCAGCATTTT
CASSERPERQPQHF
>TRBV2|TRBJ2-1|.|.
TGTGCCAGCAAGGAGGGTGAGCAGTTCTTC
CASKEGEQFF
>TRBV4-3|TRBJ1-2|.|.
TGCGCCAGCAGCCAAGATTATGGCAGGGGAAGCGGCTACACCTTC
CASSQDYGRGSGYTF
>TRBV5-6|TRBJ1-2|.|once
TGTGCCAGCAGCTTGGCCGGGGATATAAGGAGTAACTATGGCTACACCTTC
CASSLAGDIRSNYGYTF
>TRBV30|TRBJ1-5|.|.
TGTGCCTGGAGTGTATCAACAGGGAATCAGCCCCAGCATTTT
CAWSVSTGNQPQHF
>TRBV5-5|TRBJ1-2|.|.
TGTGCCAGCAGCTCTTGGTTGGACTATGGCTACACCTTC
CASSSWLDYGYTF
>TRBV29-1|TRBJ2-7|.|.
TGCAGCGTTGAGTCGGGACGGTGCCTTTTAGAGCAGTACTTC
CSVESGRCLLEQYF
>TRBV29-1|TRBJ2-7|TRBD1|.
TGCAGCGTTGAGGGACAGGGAGGTTACGAGCAGTACTTC
CSVEGQGGYEQYF
>TRBV6-6|TRBJ1-4|.|.
TGTGCCAGCAGTTACTCCAGGGCTGAAAAACTGTTTTTT
CASSYSRAEKLFF
>TRBV25-1|TRBJ2-5|.|.
TGTGCCAGCAGAGAATGGGTTTACCAAGAGACCCAGTACTTC
CASREWVYQETQYF
>TRBV6-1|TRBJ1-1|TRBD1|.
TGTGCCAGCAGTCCGACAGGGCCCAGCACTGAAGCTTTCTTT
CASSPTGPSTEAFF
>TRBV5-6|TRBJ2-1|TRBD2|.
TGTGCCAGCAGCGCCTTACTAGCGGGGGGGCCGAATGAGCAGTTCTTC
CASSALLAGGPNEQFF
>TRBV27|TRBJ1-2|TRBD1|.
TGTGCCAGCAGTTCCGGGACAGGGGGCGGAAACTATGGCTACACCTTC
CASSSGTGGGNYGYTF
>TRBV28|TRBJ2-7|TRBD1|.
TGTGCCAGCAGACCGACAGGGGTCCACGAGCAGTACTTC
CASRPTGVHEQYF
>TRBV29-1|TRBJ2-7|.|.
TGCAGCGCCAAGAGGGACGGAGGCCACGAGCAGTACTTC
CSAKRDGGHEQYF
>TRBV5-6|TRBJ2-7|TRBD1|.
TGTGCCAGCCAACAGGGGATGGGCTACGAGCAGTACTTC
CASQQGMGYEQYF
>TRBV1|TRBJ2-5|.|.
TGCACCAGCAGCCAAGATCTACCCCCTAGCGGGGGGATCCAAGAGACCCAGTACTTC
CTSSQDLPPSGGIQETQYF
>TRBV5-6|TRBJ1-2|.|.
TGTGCCAGCAGCCGGCACCCCCTAGGGGACTATGGCTACACCTTC
CASSRHPLGDYGYTF
>TRBV27|TRBJ1-6|.|.
TGTGCCACTCGGCCCATAAACTTCTATAATTCACCCCTCCACTTT
CATRPINFYNSPLHF
>TRBV29-1|TRBJ2-1|TRBD2|once
TGCAGCGTTGGGGGTAGCGGGCACTCCTACAATGAGCAGTTCTTC
CSVGGSGHSYNEQFF
>TRBV30|TRBJ1-4|.|.
TGTGCCTGGAGTACCAATGAAAAACTGTTTTTT
CAWSTNEKLFF
>TRBV11-3|TRBJ1-2|TRBD1|few
TGTGCCAGCAGCTTGGGGGACAGGGGTGGCTACACCTTC
CASSLGDRGGYTF
>TRBV2|TRBJ1-2|TRBD1|once
TGTGCCAGCAGAGAGGGGACAGCCTATAACTATGGCTACACCTTC
CASREGTAYNYGYTF
>TRBV5-1|TRBJ2-7|TRBD1|.
TGCGCCAGCAGCCAGGACAGGGGCTACGAGCAGTACTTC
CASSQDRGYEQYF
>TRBV6-5|TRBJ2-3|.|.
TGTGCCAGCAGGGGGGCAGCTAGCACAGATACGCAGTATTTT
CASRGAASTDTQYF
>TRBV5-1|TRBJ2-5|.|.
TGCGCCAGCAGCTTAGCTGACCGGAGGGACGGTCGGTACTTC
CASSLADRRDGRYF